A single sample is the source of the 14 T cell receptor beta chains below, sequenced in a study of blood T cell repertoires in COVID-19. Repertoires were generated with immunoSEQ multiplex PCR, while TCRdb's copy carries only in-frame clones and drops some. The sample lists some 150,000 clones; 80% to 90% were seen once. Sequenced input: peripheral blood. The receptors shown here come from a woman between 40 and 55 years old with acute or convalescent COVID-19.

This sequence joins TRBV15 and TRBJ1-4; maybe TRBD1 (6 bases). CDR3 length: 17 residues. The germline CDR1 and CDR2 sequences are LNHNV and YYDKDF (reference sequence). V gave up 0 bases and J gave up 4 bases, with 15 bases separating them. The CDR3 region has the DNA TGTGCCACCAGCAGAGACAAACACAGGGCACTTAATGAAAAACTGTTTTTT. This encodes CATSRDKHRALNEKLFF.

As DNA, the CDR3 is TGTGCCAGCAGCAAAGAGATGAGGGGAGGGAATCAGGTGGATCAGCCCCAGCATTTT. Translation: CASSKEMRGGNQVDQPQHF. V gene TRBV21-1 combines with J gene TRBJ1-5. TRBV21-1 is noted as a pseudogene. The CDR3 is made up of 19 amino acids.

CDR3 sequence reads: CSVSEDNPYEQYF. CDR3 sequence (DNA): TGCAGCGTATCAGAGGACAACCCCTACGAGCAGTACTTC. This sequence joins TRBV29-1 and TRBJ2-7; D might be TRBD1 (5 bases). The CDR3 length is 13 residues. V lost 6 bases, J lost 2 bases, and 14 bases lay in between. CDR1 is SQVTM, CDR2 ANQGSEA, per germline.

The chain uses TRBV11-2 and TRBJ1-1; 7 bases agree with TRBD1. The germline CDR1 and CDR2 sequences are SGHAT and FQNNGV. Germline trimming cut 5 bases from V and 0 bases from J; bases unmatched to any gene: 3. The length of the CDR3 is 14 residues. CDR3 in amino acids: CASSRGGLNTEAFF. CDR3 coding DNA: TGTGCCAGCAGCAGAGGGGGCCTGAACACTGAAGCTTTCTTT.

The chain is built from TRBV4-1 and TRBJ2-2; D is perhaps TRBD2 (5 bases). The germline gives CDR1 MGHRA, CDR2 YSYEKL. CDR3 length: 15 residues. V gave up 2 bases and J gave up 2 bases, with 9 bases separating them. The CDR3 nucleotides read TGCGCCAGCAGCCAAAGAGGGTTCAACACCGGGGAGCTGTTTTTT. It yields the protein CASSQRGFNTGELFF.

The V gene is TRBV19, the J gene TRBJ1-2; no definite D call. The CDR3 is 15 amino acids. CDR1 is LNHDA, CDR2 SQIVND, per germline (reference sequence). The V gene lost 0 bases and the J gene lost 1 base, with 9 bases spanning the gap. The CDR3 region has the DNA TGTGCCAGTAGTATAGAACAAACAGATAACTATGGCTACACCTTC. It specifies CASSIEQTDNYGYTF.

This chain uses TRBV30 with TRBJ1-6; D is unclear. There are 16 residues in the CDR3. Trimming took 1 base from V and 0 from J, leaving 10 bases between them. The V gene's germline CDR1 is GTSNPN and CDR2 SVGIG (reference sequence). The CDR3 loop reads CAWSETLSSYNSPLHF. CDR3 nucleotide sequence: TGTGCCTGGAGTGAGACATTGAGCTCCTATAATTCACCCCTCCACTTT.

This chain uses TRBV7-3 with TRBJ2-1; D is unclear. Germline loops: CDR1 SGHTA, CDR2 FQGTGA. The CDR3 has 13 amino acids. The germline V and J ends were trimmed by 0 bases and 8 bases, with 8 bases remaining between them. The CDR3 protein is CASSLTWSDEQFF. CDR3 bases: TGTGCCAGCAGCTTAACATGGAGCGATGAGCAGTTCTTC.

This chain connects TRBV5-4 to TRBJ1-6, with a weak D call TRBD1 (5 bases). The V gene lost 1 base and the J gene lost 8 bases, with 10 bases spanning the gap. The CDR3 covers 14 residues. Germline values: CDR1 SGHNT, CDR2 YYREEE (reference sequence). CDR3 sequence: CASSLRQGHSPLHF. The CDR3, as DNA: TGTGCCAGCAGCTTGCGTCAGGGCCATTCACCCCTCCACTTT.

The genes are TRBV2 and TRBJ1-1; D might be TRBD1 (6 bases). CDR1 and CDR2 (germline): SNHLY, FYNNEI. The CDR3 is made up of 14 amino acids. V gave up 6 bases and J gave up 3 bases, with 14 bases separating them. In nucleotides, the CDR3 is TGTGCCAGCAGGGTTACAGGGAGAGACACTGAAGCTTTCTTT. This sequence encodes CASRVTGRDTEAFF.

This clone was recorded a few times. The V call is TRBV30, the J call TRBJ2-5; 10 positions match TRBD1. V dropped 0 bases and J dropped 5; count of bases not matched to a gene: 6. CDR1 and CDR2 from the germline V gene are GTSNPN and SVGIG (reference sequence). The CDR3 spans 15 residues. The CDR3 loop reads CAWSVRQGAGETQYF. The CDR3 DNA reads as TGTGCCTGGAGTGTACGACAGGGGGCCGGGGAGACCCAGTACTTC.

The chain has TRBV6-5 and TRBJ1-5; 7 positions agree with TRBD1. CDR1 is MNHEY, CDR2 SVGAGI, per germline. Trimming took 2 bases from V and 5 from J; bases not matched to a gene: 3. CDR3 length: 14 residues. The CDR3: CASSYRGLDQPQHF. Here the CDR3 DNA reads TGTGCCAGCAGTTACAGGGGGCTCGATCAGCCCCAGCATTTT.

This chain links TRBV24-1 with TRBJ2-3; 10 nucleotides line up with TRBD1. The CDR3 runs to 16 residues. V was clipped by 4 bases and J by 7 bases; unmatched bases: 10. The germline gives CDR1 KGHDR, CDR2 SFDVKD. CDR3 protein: CATSDSGTGAVNTQYF. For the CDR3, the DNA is TGTGCCACCAGTGACTCCGGGACAGGGGCTGTGAATACGCAGTATTTT.

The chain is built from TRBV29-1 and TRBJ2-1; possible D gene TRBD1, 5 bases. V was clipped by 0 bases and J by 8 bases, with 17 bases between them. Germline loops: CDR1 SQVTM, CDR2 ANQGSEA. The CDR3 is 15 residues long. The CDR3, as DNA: TGCAGCGTTGAAGATCCAGCACCAGGACATTATGAGCAGTTCTTC. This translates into CSVEDPAPGHYEQFF.